The 5 T cell receptor beta chains below all came from one sample that was sequenced in a study of shared clonotypes between healthy human individuals. Libraries were prepared by immunoSEQ multiplex PCR; TCRdb keeps only in-frame clonotypes and omits some of them. The repertoire holds approximately 500,000 clones, with almost 97% as singletons. Sequencing used naive CD4+ T cells sorted from blood. The sample's subset: CD45RA+ positively selected. The receptors were gathered from a woman aged 25 to 39 in good health.

The chain joins TRBV6-6 to TRBJ2-7; D remains ambiguous. The germline gives CDR1 MNHNY, CDR2 SVGAGI (reference sequence). The length of the CDR3 is 12 residues. V lost 0 bases and J lost 7, with 7 bases in between. This chain's CDR3 is CASSYSAQEQYF. The CDR3 nucleotides read TGTGCCAGCAGTTACTCGGCCCAGGAGCAGTACTTC.

The rearrangement joins TRBV30 to TRBJ1-6; D is unresolved. CDR1 is GTSNPN and CDR2 is SVGIG in the germline V gene (reference sequence). The CDR3 runs 15 residues. With 5 bases removed from V and 7 bases from J, the gap between germline ends came to 18 bases. Here the CDR3 reads CAWDRKGPRNSPLHF. In nucleotides, the CDR3 is TGTGCCTGGGATCGGAAAGGACCGAGAAATTCACCCCTCCACTTT.

The rearrangement joins TRBV14 to TRBJ2-5, with D tentatively TRBD2 (5 bases). This CDR3 contains 14 residues. CDR1 SGHDN and CDR2 FVKESK come from the germline V gene. V lost 3 bases and J lost 1, with 9 bases in between. The CDR3 coding sequence is TGTGCCAGCAGCCATACGACTATCCAAGAGACCCAGTACTTC. Translation gives CASSHTTIQETQYF. Variable domain in full (rest from reference TRBV14 and TRBJ2-5): EAGVTQFPSHSVIEKGQTVTLRCDPISGHDNLYWYRRVMGKEIKFLLHFVKESKQDESGMPNNRFLAERTGGTYSTLKVQPAELEDSGVYFCASSHTTIQETQYFGPGTRLLVL.

This sequence joins TRBV20-1 and TRBJ2-7; unclear D gene. Trimming took 6 bases from V and 3 from J, leaving 9 bases between them. This CDR3 spans 11 amino acids. CDR1 and CDR2 (germline): DFQATT, SNEGSKA (reference sequence). The chain's CDR3 is CSAPLYYEQYF. The DNA of the CDR3 is TGCAGTGCCCCACTTTACTACGAGCAGTACTTC.

The V and J genes are TRBV7-9 and TRBJ2-1, with TRBD2 matching 9 bases. The CDR3 extends over 14 amino acids. V shed 6 bases, J shed 7 bases, and the junction held 7 bases outside the gene matches. CDR1 and CDR2 (germline): SEHNR, FQNEAQ (reference sequence). The DNA of the CDR3 is TGTGCCAGCAGTTTTAGCGGGAGACTTAATGAGCAGTTCTTC. It translates to CASSFSGRLNEQFF.